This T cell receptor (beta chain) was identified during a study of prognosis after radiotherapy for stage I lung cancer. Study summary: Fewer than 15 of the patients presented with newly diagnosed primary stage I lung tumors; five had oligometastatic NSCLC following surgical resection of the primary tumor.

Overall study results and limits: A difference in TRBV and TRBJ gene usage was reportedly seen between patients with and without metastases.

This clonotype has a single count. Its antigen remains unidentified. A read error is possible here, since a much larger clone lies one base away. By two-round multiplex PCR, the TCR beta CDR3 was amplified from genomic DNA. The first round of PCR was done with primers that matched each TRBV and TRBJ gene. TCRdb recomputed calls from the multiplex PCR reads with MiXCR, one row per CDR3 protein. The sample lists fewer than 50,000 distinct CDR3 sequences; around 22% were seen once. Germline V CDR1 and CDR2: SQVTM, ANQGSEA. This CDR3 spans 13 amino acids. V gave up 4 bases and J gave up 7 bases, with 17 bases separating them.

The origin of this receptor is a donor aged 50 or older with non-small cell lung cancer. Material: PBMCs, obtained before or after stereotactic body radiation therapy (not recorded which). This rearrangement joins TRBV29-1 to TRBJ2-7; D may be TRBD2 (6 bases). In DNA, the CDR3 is TGCAGCGTTGGGCCCCTGACTAGACGGGAGCAGTACTTC. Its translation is CSVGPLTRREQYF.